The rows below give T cell receptor beta chains drawn from one sample of a study of T cells after somatic rescue of genetic block. Sequenced by immunoSEQ multiplex PCR; TCRdb stores in-frame clones only, minus some. In the table there are around 67,000 clones, just over 90% of which are singletons. The sequenced material came from peripheral blood mononuclear cells (PBMCs). The receptor source for this set is a man aged 35 to 55. Both conserved end residues are part of each CDR3. Fields, in order: V gene, D gene, J gene, clone size, CDR3 protein, CDR3 DNA. The D gene is left open where the match is weak. Some rows have no size entry. The others give once, few or many, or a class for an expanded clone.

TRBV7-9,-,TRBJ2-2,-,CASSLGRPNTGELFF,TGTGCCAGCAGCTTAGGTCGTCCCAACACCGGGGAGCTGTTTTTT
TRBV15,-,TRBJ1-6,-,CATSRGPGSNSPLHF,TGTGCCACCAGCAGAGGTCCAGGGAGCAATTCACCCCTCCACTTT
TRBV23-1,-,TRBJ1-1,-,CASSQSGRMNTEAFF,TGCGCCAGCAGTCAATCGGGTCGGATGAACACTGAAGCTTTCTTT
TRBV19,-,TRBJ1-4,-,CASSIQLHTTNEKLFF,TGTGCCAGTAGTATCCAATTACACACAACTAATGAAAAACTGTTTTTT
TRBV6-1,-,TRBJ1-6,few,CASSESPDYNSPLHF,TGTGCCAGCAGTGAAAGTCCGGACTATAATTCACCCCTCCACTTT
TRBV2,-,TRBJ1-3,-,CASSEQRGNTIYF,TGTGCCAGCAGTGAACAGAGAGGAAACACCATATATTTT
TRBV30,-,TRBJ2-3,-,CAWSVQRTDTQYF,TGTGCCTGGAGTGTACAGAGGACAGATACGCAGTATTTT
TRBV6-5,-,TRBJ2-5,-,CASTSRGETQYF,TGTGCCAGCACCTCAAGGGGAGAGACCCAGTACTTC
TRBV4-1,TRBD2,TRBJ2-5,-,CASSQPTSGGRETQYF,TGCGCCAGCAGCCAACCAACTAGCGGGGGGAGGGAGACCCAGTACTTC
TRBV5-4,TRBD1,TRBJ2-7,-,CASSPAPRDRGSEQYF,TGTGCCAGCAGCCCTGCCCCCCGGGACAGGGGTAGCGAGCAGTACTTC
TRBV7-2,TRBD2,TRBJ2-6,-,CASSLEVIAGSGANVLTF,TGTGCCAGCAGCTTGGAAGTGATAGCGGGCTCTGGGGCCAACGTCCTGACTTTC
TRBV20-1,-,TRBJ1-1,-,CSANGATEAFF,TGCAGTGCTAACGGTGCCACTGAAGCTTTCTTT
TRBV11-3,TRBD2,TRBJ2-2,-,CASSPRAGGPGGELFF,TGTGCCAGCAGCCCCCGGGCGGGAGGGCCCGGCGGGGAGCTGTTTTTT
TRBV9,TRBD1,TRBJ1-2,-,CASSPRDRGNGYTF,TGTGCCAGCAGCCCTAGGGACAGGGGAAATGGCTACACCTTC
TRBV9,TRBD2,TRBJ2-1,-,CASSVGLAGADVWQFF,TGTGCCAGCAGCGTAGGATTAGCGGGGGCGGATGTCTGGCAGTTCTTC
TRBV18,-,TRBJ2-3,once,CASSPPQTRATQYF,TGTGCCAGCTCACCACCGCAGACTAGGGCTACGCAGTATTTT
TRBV10-3,TRBD2,TRBJ2-1,-,CAISDKREYPYNEQFF,TGTGCCATCAGTGATAAGCGGGAGTACCCCTACAATGAGCAGTTCTTC
TRBV4-3,TRBD1,TRBJ1-6,once,CASSQIQGVPSYNSPLHF,TGCGCCAGCAGCCAAATACAGGGGGTCCCTTCCTATAATTCACCCCTCCACTTT
TRBV4-1,-,TRBJ1-1,-,CASSQVHGGDTEAFF,TGCGCCAGCAGCCAAGTCCACGGGGGGGACACTGAAGCTTTCTTT
TRBV27,TRBD1,TRBJ1-1,-,CASSYDRGGSTEAFF,TGTGCCAGCAGTTACGACAGGGGAGGGAGCACTGAAGCTTTCTTT
TRBV4-1,-,TRBJ2-1,-,CASSQAQIGVGEQFF,TGCGCCAGCAGCCAAGCTCAAATAGGTGTGGGTGAGCAGTTCTTC
TRBV6-1,-,TRBJ1-1,-,CASSEDVTGNTEAFF,TGTGCCAGCAGTGAAGACGTTACGGGGAACACTGAAGCTTTCTTT
TRBV6-5,-,TRBJ1-5,-,CASSYSAGREPQHF,TGTGCCAGCAGTTACTCGGCAGGGAGAGAGCCCCAGCATTTT
TRBV10-3,TRBD1,TRBJ2-1,-,CAIGGTGTGNEQFF,TGTGCCATCGGAGGGACAGGCACTGGGAATGAGCAGTTCTTC
TRBV5-6,TRBD2,TRBJ2-1,-,CASSLELAGINNEQFF,TGTGCCAGCAGCTTGGAGCTAGCGGGGATTAACAATGAGCAGTTCTTC
TRBV10-3,-,TRBJ1-6,once,CAIRGGASYNSPLHF,TGTGCCATCAGGGGGGGGGCATCCTATAATTCACCCCTCCACTTT
TRBV15,-,TRBJ2-3,-,CATSRDRVRGDTQYF,TGTGCCACCAGCAGAGATAGAGTCCGAGGCGATACGCAGTATTTT
TRBV7-6,TRBD1,TRBJ1-5,-,CASSLGQDQPQHF,TGTGCCAGCTCGTTAGGACAGGATCAGCCCCAGCATTTT
TRBV11-2,TRBD1,TRBJ1-5,-,CASSLGQGYSNQPQHF,TGTGCCAGCAGCTTAGGACAGGGCTATAGCAATCAGCCCCAGCATTTT
TRBV19,-,TRBJ1-1,-,CASSPWGGGTSYQAFF,TGTGCCAGTAGTCCGTGGGGGGGCGGAACTTCGTACCAAGCTTTCTTT
TRBV19,TRBD2,TRBJ2-3,-,CASRTSGASSTDTQYF,TGTGCCAGTAGGACTAGCGGGGCCTCTAGCACAGATACGCAGTATTTT
TRBV11-2,-,TRBJ1-1,-,CASSLNRIEAFF,TGTGCCAGCAGCTTAAACAGGATTGAAGCTTTCTTT